This entry lists 18 T cell receptor beta chains sequenced from one sample in a study of T cell responses to AZD1222 COVID-19 vaccine. Measured with immunoSEQ multiplex PCR; TCRdb has only the in-frame clones, and not every one. This sample has about 110,000 clones, with roughly 87% found just once. Sequenced material: peripheral blood, taken on day 0 of MenACWY control vaccination. These TCRs come from an adult in good health.

V gene TRBV18 combines with J gene TRBJ2-5; TRBD2 is a possible D gene (5 bases). Germline V gene sequence: CDR1 KGHSH, CDR2 LQKENI. Trimming pared 2 bases from V and 2 bases from J, leaving 9 bases between. This CDR3 has 14 residues. The CDR3 nucleotides are TGTGCCAGCTCACCAGGGAGTACGCAAGAGACCCAGTACTTC. The encoded protein is CASSPGSTQETQYF. Combining the CDR3 with reference TRBV18 and TRBJ2-5 gives the whole variable domain NAGVMQNPRHLVRRRGQEARLRCSPMKGHSHVYWYRQLPEEGLKFMVYLQKENIIDESGMPKERFSAEFPKEGPSILRIQQVVRGDSAAYFCASSPGSTQETQYFGPGTRLLVL.

The CDR3 is CASTVGNQPQHF. The CDR3, as DNA: TGTGCCAGCACGGTCGGAAATCAGCCCCAGCATTTT. The rearrangement joins TRBV2 to TRBJ1-5; D gene ambiguous. V was cut by 7 bases and J by 4 bases, with 8 bases left in between. Germline V gene data show CDR1 as SNHLY and CDR2 as FYNNEI. This CDR3 spans 12 amino acids.

The chain joins TRBV9 to TRBJ2-3; D unresolved. Looked up from germline, CDR1 is SGDLS and CDR2 is YYNGEE. The V and J ends lost 4 bases and 1 base respectively, with 16 bases between them. CDR3 length equals 16 residues. CDR3 DNA: TGTGCCAGCAGCCAACGAATCGAAATTGGCACAGATACGCAGTATTTT. Encoded protein: CASSQRIEIGTDTQYF.

The rearrangement uses TRBV6-6 and TRBJ2-1, with 7 bases that match TRBD1. Looked up from germline, CDR1 is MNHNY and CDR2 is SVGAGI (reference sequence). CDR3 size: 13 residues. Losses at the gene ends were 5 bases for V and 12 bases for J; bases not matched to a gene: 10. CDR3 amino acids: CASSPAPGQRQFF. The CDR3 nucleotides are TGTGCCAGCAGTCCCGCCCCGGGACAGCGGCAGTTCTTC.

The chain has TRBV29-1 and TRBJ1-2; D gene ambiguous. The CDR3 has 11 amino acids. Germline V gene lookup returns CDR1 SQVTM and CDR2 ANQGSEA. Trimming took off 2 bases at V and 2 bases at J, with 3 bases between the two ends. The CDR3 spells CSVEQNYGYTF. The CDR3 bases are TGCAGCGTTGAACAAAACTATGGCTACACCTTC.

This chain joins TRBV18 and TRBJ2-7; D might be TRBD1 (6 bases). The CDR3 is made up of 13 amino acids. Germline V gene sequence: CDR1 KGHSH, CDR2 LQKENI. The V end lost 3 bases, the J end lost 5 bases, and 11 bases lay between the germline ends. CDR3 protein: CASSPPGEHEQYF. Here the CDR3 DNA reads TGTGCCAGCTCACCCCCAGGGGAACACGAGCAGTACTTC. The entire variable domain, with the rest obtained from reference TRBV18 and TRBJ2-7, is as follows: NAGVMQNPRHLVRRRGQEARLRCSPMKGHSHVYWYRQLPEEGLKFMVYLQKENIIDESGMPKERFSAEFPKEGPSILRIQQVVRGDSAAYFCASSPPGEHEQYFGPGTRLTVT.

The genes are TRBV29-1 and TRBJ2-1, with 9 bases that match TRBD1. V shed 6 bases, J shed 7 bases, and the junction held 4 bases outside the gene matches. CDR3 length: 12 amino acids. Looked up from germline, CDR1 is SQVTM and CDR2 is ANQGSEA. CDR3 sequence reads: CSVLGQGNEQFF. CDR3 sequence (DNA): TGCAGCGTCCTAGGACAGGGGAATGAGCAGTTCTTC.

The chain joins TRBV7-9 to TRBJ2-1; 8 bases map to TRBD1. The CDR3 loop spans 12 amino acids. CDR1 is SEHNR and CDR2 is FQNEAQ in the germline V gene (reference sequence). J lost 6 bases, V lost 6 bases, and 1 base had no gene match. DNA for the CDR3: TGTGCCAGCAGTGACAGGGGCAATGAGCAGTTCTTC. It specifies CASSDRGNEQFF.

The CDR3 coding sequence is TGTGCCAGCAGTTTTCGGGGTTACGGCTACACCTTC. Translated: CASSFRGYGYTF. The chain uses TRBV28 and TRBJ1-2, with D uncertain. V was cut by 3 bases and J by 8 bases, with 10 bases left in between. The length of the CDR3 is 12 residues. From germline, CDR1 is MDHEN and CDR2 SYDVKM.

The rearrangement uses TRBV3-1 (or the pseudogene TRBV3-2) and TRBJ1-1, with D tentatively TRBD1 (6 bases). Looked up from germline, CDR1 is LGHDT and CDR2 is YNNKEL (reference sequence). The CDR3 runs to 14 residues. The ends were cut back, 6 bases at V and 5 bases at J, with 16 bases in the middle. In DNA, the CDR3 is TGTGCCAGCAGGGTCTCGGGCAGGGGAACTGAAGCTTTCTTT. Protein: CASRVSGRGTEAFF.

The chain is built from TRBV27 and TRBJ1-1; TRBD1 aligns across 10 bases. This CDR3 is built from 16 residues. V trimming: 0 bases; J trimming: 4 bases; junction bases outside the gene matches: 5. CDR1 and CDR2 from the germline V gene are MNHEY and SMNVEV (reference sequence). The DNA of the CDR3 is TGTGCCAGCAGTTTATCGAGGGACAGGGGCCGCACTGAAGCTTTCTTT. This gives the protein CASSLSRDRGRTEAFF.

The gene calls are TRBV19 and TRBJ1-6; D is uncertain. This CDR3 comprises 12 residues. V gave up 8 bases and J gave up 8 bases, with 10 bases separating them. The germline CDR1 and CDR2 sequences are LNHDA and SQIVND (reference sequence). The CDR3 loop is CASADHYSPLHF. DNA of the CDR3: TGTGCCAGTGCTGACCATTATTCACCCCTCCACTTT.

Concerning this clone itself: The sample has other DNA sequences that encode this CDR3 too. V gene TRBV3-1 (or the pseudogene TRBV3-2) combines with J gene TRBJ2-3; 9 nucleotides match TRBD1. Losses at the gene ends were 3 bases for V and 3 bases for J; bases not matched to a gene: 1. The CDR3 is made up of 14 amino acids. CDR1 and CDR2 from the germline V gene are LGHDT and YNNKEL (reference sequence). CDR3 nucleotides: TGTGCCAGCAGCCAGGGACAGGGAACAGATACGCAGTATTTT. This encodes CASSQGQGTDTQYF.

The gene calls are TRBV5-1 and TRBJ2-3; 11 positions match TRBD1. Germline-derived CDR1 and CDR2 are SGHRS and YFSETQ. Trimming cost V 4 bases and J 6 bases; bases outside gene matches: 10. The CDR3 contains 16 residues. The CDR3 coding sequence is TGCGCCAGCAGCAACGGACAGGGGGCGCATTCGGATACGCAGTATTTT. Protein product: CASSNGQGAHSDTQYF.

This chain joins TRBV19 and TRBJ1-2; D is perhaps TRBD1 (5 bases). V dropped 5 bases and J dropped 0 bases, with 16 bases sitting between them. This CDR3 spans 16 amino acids. The germline V gene encodes CDR1 LNHDA and CDR2 SQIVND (reference sequence). CDR3 amino acids: CASSPGQGSTNYGYTF. In DNA, the CDR3 is TGTGCCAGTAGTCCCGGTCAGGGCAGCACTAACTATGGCTACACCTTC.

The CDR3 DNA reads as TGTGCCAGCAGCTCTGGGTCGGGCGGACAGGGGAACGAAAAACTGTTTTTT. It codes for CASSSGSGGQGNEKLFF. The gene calls are TRBV7-9 and TRBJ1-4; 9 nucleotides line up with TRBD1. V lost 4 bases to trimming and J lost 8 bases; unmatched junction nucleotides: 14. CDR1 is SEHNR, CDR2 FQNEAQ, per germline (reference sequence). The CDR3 totals 17 residues.

The genes are TRBV19 and TRBJ2-1; 7 bases match TRBD1. V was pared by 3 bases and J by 3 bases, with 2 bases of the junction left unmatched. From germline, CDR1 is LNHDA and CDR2 SQIVND (reference sequence). There are 14 residues in the CDR3. The CDR3 sequence: CASSIWDSYNEQFF. The DNA of the CDR3 is TGTGCCAGTAGTATTTGGGACAGCTACAATGAGCAGTTCTTC.

This chain joins TRBV5-4 and TRBJ1-2; D might be TRBD1 (5 bases). The germline V gene has CDR1 SGHNT and CDR2 YYREEE (reference sequence). Between the trimmed V and J ends, which lost 0 bases and 8 bases, there was a span of 14 bases. The CDR3 extends over 14 amino acids. The CDR3 loop is CASSLGRDLEGYTF. CDR3 in DNA: TGTGCCAGCAGCTTGGGACGGGACCTGGAGGGCTACACCTTC. The full variable domain, completed using reference TRBV5-4 and TRBJ1-2, is ETGVTQSPTHLIKTRGQQVTLRCSSQSGHNTVSWYQQALGQGPQFIFQYYREEENGRGNFPPRFSGLQFPNYSSELNVNALELDDSALYLCASSLGRDLEGYTFGSGTRLTVV.